The source of this T cell receptor beta chain is a study of T cells in narcolepsy. On the study more broadly: Healthy controls were enrolled alongside patients with narcolepsy type 1 or type 2.

With regard to this clone: No antigen is known for it.

V was pared by 4 bases and J by 2 bases, with 6 bases of the junction left unmatched. Germline V CDR1 and CDR2: KGHSH, LQKENI. This CDR3 comprises 16 residues. General study results and limits: Comparing one patient's CSF and blood CD4+ clonotypes highlighted HCRT- and TRIB2-specific autoreactive clonotypes. In some patient and control memory CD4+ samples, autoreactive clones were absent.

TCRdb keeps only in-frame clones here, not all; method: immunoSEQ multiplex PCR. This sample carries about 27,000 clones, around 86% of them seen once, and the ten largest clones take 0.9% to 1.2%. The sequencing sample was made of CD45RA- memory CD4+ T cells from PBMCs. This TCR was recovered from a human donor with narcolepsy. The chain links TRBV18 to TRBJ2-3, with 10 bases identical to TRBD2. The DNA of the CDR3 is TGTGCCAGCTCACGCAGCGGGGGGGGCTTCACAGATACGCAGTATTTT. Protein sequence: CASSRSGGGFTDTQYF.